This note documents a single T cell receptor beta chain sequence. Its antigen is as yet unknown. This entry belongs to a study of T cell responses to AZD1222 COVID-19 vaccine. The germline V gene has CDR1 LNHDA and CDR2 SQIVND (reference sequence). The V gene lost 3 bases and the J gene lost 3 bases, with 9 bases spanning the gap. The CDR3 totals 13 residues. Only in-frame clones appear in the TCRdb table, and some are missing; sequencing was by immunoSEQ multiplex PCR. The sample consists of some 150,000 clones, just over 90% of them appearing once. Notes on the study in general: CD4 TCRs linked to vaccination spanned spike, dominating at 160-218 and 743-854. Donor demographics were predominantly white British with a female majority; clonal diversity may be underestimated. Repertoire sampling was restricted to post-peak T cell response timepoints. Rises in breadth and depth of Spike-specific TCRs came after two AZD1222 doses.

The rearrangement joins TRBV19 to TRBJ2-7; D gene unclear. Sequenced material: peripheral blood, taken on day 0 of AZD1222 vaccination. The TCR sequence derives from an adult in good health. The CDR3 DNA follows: TGTGCCAGTAGTATGGGCAGATTCTACGAGCAGTACTTC. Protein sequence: CASSMGRFYEQYF. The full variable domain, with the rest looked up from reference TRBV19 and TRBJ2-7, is DGGITQSPKYLFRKEGQNVTLSCEQNLNHDAMYWYRQDPGQGLRLIYYSQIVNDFQKGDIAEGYSVSREKKESFPLTVTSAQKNPTAFYLCASSMGRFYEQYFGPGTRLTVT.